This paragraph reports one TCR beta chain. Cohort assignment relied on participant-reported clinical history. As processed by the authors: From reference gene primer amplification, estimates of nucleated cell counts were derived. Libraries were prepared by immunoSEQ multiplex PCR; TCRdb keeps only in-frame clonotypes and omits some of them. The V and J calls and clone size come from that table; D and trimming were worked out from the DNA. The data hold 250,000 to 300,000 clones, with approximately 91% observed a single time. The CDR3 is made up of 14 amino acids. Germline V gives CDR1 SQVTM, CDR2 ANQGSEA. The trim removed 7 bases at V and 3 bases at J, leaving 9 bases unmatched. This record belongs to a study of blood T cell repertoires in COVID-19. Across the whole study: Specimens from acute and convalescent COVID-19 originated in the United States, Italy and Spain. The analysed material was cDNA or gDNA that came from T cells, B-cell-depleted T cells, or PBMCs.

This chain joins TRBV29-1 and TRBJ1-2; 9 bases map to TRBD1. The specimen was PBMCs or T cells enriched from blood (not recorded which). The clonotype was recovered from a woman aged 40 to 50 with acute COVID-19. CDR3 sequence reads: CSAPLDRGDYGYTF. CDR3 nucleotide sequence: TGCAGCGCCCCCCTAGACAGGGGGGACTATGGCTACACCTTC.